These 12 T cell receptor beta chains were sequenced from one sample in a study of read filtering for tumor transcriptome and immune sequencing. The library was built from roughly 400 ng RNA with molecular barcoded adaptors for alpha/delta and beta/gamma chains. TCRdb passed the reads through MiXCR, listing each CDR3 protein once. The sample carries nearly 60,000 distinct CDR3 sequences, roughly an eighth recorded once. The sequencing input was a population of CD138-negative cells sorted from bone marrow. The receptor set was obtained from a donor over 35 with multiple myeloma.

This clonotype was observed once. The junction shows a germline mismatch at one end, possibly a read error. This chain joins TRBV28 and TRBJ2-7; possible D gene TRBD1, 5 bases. CDR1 is MDHEN and CDR2 is SYDVKM in the germline V gene. The CDR3 totals 12 residues. In DNA, the CDR3 is TGTGCCGGCAGTCTTACAGGCTACGAGCAGTACTTC. It translates to CAGSLTGYEQYF.

Many counts were recorded for this clonotype. The chain's CDR3 is CSVTQGSGEKLFF. CDR3 DNA sequence: TGCAGCGTAACACAGGGGTCAGGGGAAAAACTGTTTTTT. The rearrangement joins TRBV29-1 to TRBJ1-4; TRBD1 agrees at 7 bases. This CDR3 contains 13 residues. Losses at the gene ends were 6 bases for V and 8 bases for J; bases not matched to a gene: 9. Germline values: CDR1 SQVTM, CDR2 ANQGSEA. The whole variable domain, filled in from reference TRBV29-1 and TRBJ1-4, reads SAVISQKPSRDICQRGTSLTIQCQVDSQVTMMFWYRQQPGQSLTLIATANQGSEATYESGFVIDKFPISRPNLTFSTLTVSNMSPEDSSIYLCSVTQGSGEKLFFGSGTQLSVL.

This clonotype was counted many times. The chain combines TRBV7-3 with TRBJ2-1; 9 bases are a match to TRBD1. J lost 6 bases, V lost 4 bases, and 7 bases had no gene match. The CDR3 has 15 amino acids. Germline-derived CDR1 and CDR2 are SGHTA and FQGTGA. CDR3 sequence: CASSWLGQGSNEQFF. CDR3 DNA sequence: TGTGCCAGCAGCTGGCTGGGACAGGGAAGCAATGAGCAGTTCTTC.

Worth noting for this clonotype: An end of the junction does not agree with germline; a read error may underlie this. The gene calls are TRBV4-1 and TRBJ2-2; tentative D call: TRBD2 (6 bases). Germline lookup yields CDR1 MGHRA and CDR2 YSYEKL. CDR3 size: 16 residues. The CDR3 bases are TGCGCCAGCAGCCAAGCTGCCGGGGGTGGCACCGGGGAGCTGTCTTTT. Translated: CASSQAAGGGTGELSF.

Ten or more counts support this clonotype. V usage is TRBV2 and J usage is TRBJ2-1, with 8 bases lining up with TRBD2. The CDR3 is made up of 17 amino acids. The V segment lost 6 bases and the J segment 0 bases; nucleotides outside the gene matches: 10. Germline V CDR1 and CDR2: SNHLY, FYNNEI. In nucleotides, the CDR3 is TGTGCCAGCAGCTGGAGCGGGGGCCAAAGCTCCTACAATGAGCAGTTCTTC. Protein: CASSWSGGQSSYNEQFF.

In its sample, this clonotype was seen many times. The chain recombines TRBV6-2 or TRBV6-3 with TRBJ2-2, with 8 bases that match TRBD1. The CDR3 contains 15 residues. V trimming: 5 bases; J trimming: 7 bases; junction bases outside the gene matches: 9. Germline CDR1 MNHEY, CDR2 SVGEGT. CDR3 loop: CASSPGQGRSGELFF. CDR3 coding DNA: TGTGCCAGCAGTCCAGGACAGGGCCGAAGCGGGGAGCTGTTTTTT.

Points on this clonotype: The junction departs from the called germline gene at one end, perhaps through a read error. V and J are TRBV9 and TRBJ1-4; D may be TRBD1 (5 bases). Germline CDR1 reads SGDLS; CDR2 reads YYNGEE. The CDR3 is made up of 14 amino acids. The CDR3 DNA sequence: TGTGCCAGCAGCGGTACCAGGGTGGAGGAAAAACTGTATTTT. It codes for CASSGTRVEEKLYF.

The CDR3 loop reads CASSLAGSGAVYNEQFF. CDR3 sequence (DNA): TGTGCCAGCAGCTTAGCCGGGAGCGGGGCGGTCTACAATGAGCAGTTCTTC. The chain links TRBV7-9 to TRBJ2-1; 7 bases fit TRBD2. The CDR3 length is 17 residues. Germline lookup yields CDR1 SEHNR and CDR2 FQNEAQ (reference sequence). The ends lost 0 bases at V and 3 bases at J; junction bases unmatched: 8.

This clonotype was recorded many times. The chain couples TRBV12-3 or TRBV12-4 to TRBJ2-7; D might be TRBD1 or TRBD2, each matching 6 bases. CDR3 length equals 16 residues. The germline V and J ends were trimmed by 3 bases and 3 bases, with 18 bases remaining between them. The CDR3 region has the DNA TGTGCCAGCAGTTTCCCGGGGGCTAACTCCCTCTACGAGCAGTACTTC. This translates into CASSFPGANSLYEQYF.

Many counts were recorded for this clonotype. The chain combines TRBV10-3 with TRBJ2-5, with 7 bases aligning to TRBD1. Trimming took 2 bases from V and 0 from J; bases not matched to a gene: 0. Germline CDR1 ENHRY, CDR2 SYGVKD. This CDR3 spans 14 amino acids. CDR3 DNA: TGTGCCATCAGTGAGGGGACAGACCAAGAGACCCAGTACTTC. Amino acid sequence: CAISEGTDQETQYF.

This clonotype occurred many times. The V gene is TRBV12-3 or TRBV12-4, the J gene TRBJ2-1; 13 bases align to TRBD2. CDR3 length equals 15 residues. Trimming at V came to 6 bases and at J to 6 bases, leaving 5 bases not matched to a gene. The CDR3 nucleotides read TGTGCCAGCAGGCCGGGACTAGCGGGGATCAATGAGCAGTTCTTC. Residues: CASRPGLAGINEQFF.

This clonotype was seen many times. The V call is TRBV20-1, the J call TRBJ2-7; 7 bases line up with TRBD1. CDR3 size: 14 residues. V dropped 2 bases and J dropped 1; count of bases not matched to a gene: 5. In germline, CDR1 is DFQATT, CDR2 SNEGSKA (reference sequence). The CDR3 region is CSARSQGDSYEQYF. CDR3 sequence (DNA): TGCAGTGCTAGAAGTCAGGGGGATTCCTACGAGCAGTACTTC.